Listed here are 8 T cell receptor beta chains from one sample, sequenced in a study of cytomegalovirus exposure and HLA in healthy donors. PCR primers comprised 60 Vbeta and 13 Jbeta primers. Sequencing was performed with immunoSEQ multiplex PCR; in TCRdb, only in-frame clones are kept and a portion is missing. This sample has about 90,000 clones, with approximately 60% found just once. The sample consisted of PBMCs. The source is a woman in her 50s in good health and CMV-seropositive.

The chain is built from TRBV2 and TRBJ2-3; TRBD1 agrees at 8 bases. This CDR3 contains 14 residues. The germline gives CDR1 SNHLY, CDR2 FYNNEI. V gave up 6 bases and J gave up 4 bases; unmatched junction bases: 6. CDR3: CASSRGRVADTQYF. Here the CDR3 DNA reads TGTGCCAGCAGCAGGGGGCGCGTTGCAGATACGCAGTATTTT.

V is TRBV5-1 and J is TRBJ1-1; D possibly corresponds to TRBD1 (5 bases). Trimming took 3 bases from V and 2 from J, leaving 14 bases between them. The CDR3 covers 15 residues. Per the germline V gene, CDR1 is SGHRS and CDR2 is YFSETQ. The CDR3 region has the DNA TGCGCCAGCAGCTCGTCAGGGCGGTATAACACTGAAGCTTTCTTT. The encoded protein is CASSSSGRYNTEAFF.

The V gene is TRBV7-9, the J gene TRBJ2-5, with 10 positions matching TRBD2. Germline values: CDR1 SEHNR, CDR2 FQNEAQ (reference sequence). The V segment lost 2 bases and the J segment 5 bases; nucleotides outside the gene matches: 11. The length of the CDR3 is 17 residues. The CDR3 spells CASSLPSLAGAMETQYF. In DNA, the CDR3 is TGTGCCAGCAGCTTACCCTCTCTAGCGGGGGCCATGGAGACCCAGTACTTC.

CDR3 loop: CASSLLYGQGETGYTF. DNA of the CDR3: TGTGCCAGCAGTTTATTGTACGGACAGGGGGAGACTGGCTACACCTTC. This sequence joins TRBV28 and TRBJ1-2; 10 bases match TRBD1. Trimming took 1 base from V and 7 from J; bases not matched to a gene: 9. The CDR3 consists of 16 residues. Germline lookup yields CDR1 MDHEN and CDR2 SYDVKM.

The chain couples TRBV30 to TRBJ1-1, with D unclear. V was clipped by 5 bases and J by 1 base, with 8 bases between them. Germline assignment: CDR1 GTSNPN and CDR2 SVGIG (reference sequence). The CDR3 is 12 residues long. As DNA, the CDR3 is TGTGCCTGGGAAATAGAGAACACTGAAGCTTTCTTT. Translation: CAWEIENTEAFF.

This chain joins TRBV18 and TRBJ2-3, with unresolved D. Trimming took off 3 bases at V and 3 bases at J, with 16 bases between the two ends. Germline V gives CDR1 KGHSH, CDR2 LQKENI. The CDR3 loop spans 16 amino acids. CDR3 sequence: CASSPPDSLETDTQYF. CDR3 DNA: TGTGCCAGCTCACCTCCGGATTCTCTAGAGACAGATACGCAGTATTTT.

The chain couples TRBV28 to TRBJ1-5; D is unclear. From germline, CDR1 is MDHEN and CDR2 SYDVKM. There are 12 residues in the CDR3. V lost 8 bases and J lost 6, with 11 bases in between. CDR3 DNA sequence: TGTGCCAGCTCAGTGAGGGCTCAGCCCCAGCATTTT. Amino acid sequence: CASSVRAQPQHF.

The chain couples TRBV6-5 to TRBJ2-1; 7 positions agree with TRBD1. The J segment lost 7 bases and the V segment lost 0 bases, leaving 0 bases of the junction unmatched. CDR1 MNHEY and CDR2 SVGAGI come from the germline V gene. The CDR3 is made up of 13 amino acids. CDR3 DNA sequence: TGTGCCAGCAGTTACTCGACAGGGAATGAGCAGTTCTTC. The encoded protein is CASSYSTGNEQFF.